This TCR beta chain stems from a study of PD-L1 blockade in urothelial cancer. The overall study: Bladder-origin urothelial cancer in males covered most of the roughly 29 patients. Prior chemotherapy regimens per patient numbered 0 to 3.

Germline-derived CDR1 and CDR2 are LNHDA and SQIVND (reference sequence). After removal of 5 bases from V and 2 bases from J, the junction contained 8 bases not matched to a gene. The CDR3 has 15 amino acids. The protocol was immunoSEQ multiplex PCR, while the TCRdb copy is restricted to in-frame clones and leaves out a portion. The data hold 50,000 to 55,000 clones, with approximately 90% observed a single time. Time point noted: peripheral blood 6 weeks after treatment start. The sample was PBMCs, taken around atezolizumab (anti-PD-L1) treatment. The rearrangement links TRBV19 to TRBJ2-5, with 7 bases lining up with TRBD2. The source of this sequence is a man aged 60-69 years with urothelial cancer. The CDR3, as DNA: TGTGCCAGTAGTTCCGTCGCTAGCGGACAAGAGACCCAGTACTTC. Translating gives CASSSVASGQETQYF.